A selection of T cell receptor beta chains follows, all from one sample in a study of shared clonotypes between healthy human individuals. The repertoire was sequenced with immunoSEQ multiplex PCR; TCRdb's copy has only in-frame clones and lacks some. The sample has some 2,100,000 clones; 90% to 95% are singletons. The sequenced sample consisted of naive CD8+ T cells from PBMCs. The receptors originated from a man younger than 35 in good health. Some clones in this sample may be carry-over from other donors' samples. Each CDR3 is given with its conserved first and last residue. A D gene is named only where the DNA matches it firmly. Expanded clones get a size class; other rows say once, few or many, or leave the size out.

v_gene	j_gene	abundance	d_gene	CDR3nt	CDR3aa
TRBV27	TRBJ2-3	-	-	TGTGCCAGCAGTCTTCGACAGCCTAGCACAGATACGCAGTATTTT	CASSLRQPSTDTQYF
TRBV10-3	TRBJ1-1	-	TRBD1	TGTGCCATCAGTGAAAACCGAGGACAGGGAAGCACTGAAGCTTTCTTT	CAISENRGQGSTEAFF
TRBV7-9	TRBJ1-4	-	TRBD1	TGTGCCAGCAGTCCCACGGGACAGGGGAATGAAAAACTGTTTTTT	CASSPTGQGNEKLFF
TRBV9	TRBJ2-2	-	-	TGTGCCAGCAGTAGGACGCCCACCGGGGAGCTGTTTTTT	CASSRTPTGELFF
TRBV5-6	TRBJ1-2	-	-	TGTGCCAGCAGCCTGGAGCCGTATAACTATGGCTACACCTTC	CASSLEPYNYGYTF
TRBV7-9	TRBJ1-1	-	-	TGTGCCAGCAGCTTACCGGAACAGGGTAACGCTGAAGCTTTCTTT	CASSLPEQGNAEAFF
TRBV9	TRBJ1-4	-	-	TGTGCCAGCAGCGTAAGTACAGGCGAGTCAACTAATGAAAAACTGTTTTTT	CASSVSTGESTNEKLFF
TRBV7-9	TRBJ2-3	-	-	TGTGCCAGCAGCCCGGGGGTGTGGCAGTATTTT	CASSPGVWQYF
TRBV10-3	TRBJ1-5	-	TRBD1	TGTGCCATCAGTGAGTCATCCAGGGGGCTTGAGCCCCAGCATTTT	CAISESSRGLEPQHF
TRBV29-1	TRBJ1-2	-	-	TGCAGCGGTGATCCCGAGGGCTACACCTTC	CSGDPEGYTF
TRBV28	TRBJ2-1	once	TRBD2	TGTGCCAGCAGAGAACGACTAGCCTCCCCTGAGCAGTTCTTC	CASRERLASPEQFF
TRBV7-9	TRBJ2-5	-	TRBD2	TGTGCCAGCAGCTTAGCTTCGGGACTAGCGGGAAAGGAGACCCAGTACTTC	CASSLASGLAGKETQYF
TRBV28	TRBJ1-1	-	-	TGTGCCAGCAGTCCGGCATTATGGGGGAACACTGAAGCTTTCTTT	CASSPALWGNTEAFF
TRBV2	TRBJ1-1	-	-	TGTGCCAGCAGTGCGGGACAAAGGACTGAAGCTTTCTTT	CASSAGQRTEAFF
TRBV6-1	TRBJ1-5	-	-	TGTGCCAGCAGTTCGCAGGGTTTCTCCCAGCCCCAGCATTTT	CASSSQGFSQPQHF
TRBV6-1	TRBJ1-1	-	-	TGTGCCAGCACCGACGGGGGGAGCGAAGCTTTCTTT	CASTDGGSEAFF
TRBV2	TRBJ1-1	-	-	TGTGCCAGCAGTGAACTGGGGGCCGGCTTACGGGAAGCTTTCTTT	CASSELGAGLREAFF
TRBV28	TRBJ2-7	-	TRBD2	TGTGCCAGCAGCTTTCGGGGGGAGGGCCAGTACGAGCAGTACTTC	CASSFRGEGQYEQYF
TRBV15	TRBJ2-1	-	TRBD2	TGTGCCACCAGCAGACTAGCGGGAGGGCCTAATGAGCAGTTCTTC	CATSRLAGGPNEQFF
TRBV29-1	TRBJ2-2	-	-	TGCAGCGTGCTGTCAGGGAACACCGGGGAGCTGTTTTTT	CSVLSGNTGELFF
TRBV7-8	TRBJ2-2	-	-	TGTGCCAGCAGCCCGGACGTACGGAACACCGGGGAGCTGTTTTTT	CASSPDVRNTGELFF
TRBV29-1	TRBJ2-7	-	-	TGCAGCGTATCGGTCTCCTACGAGCAGTACTTC	CSVSVSYEQYF
TRBV6-5	TRBJ1-5	-	-	TGTGCCAGCAGCCCCGGGACGGGAAGAAATCAGCCCCAGCATTTT	CASSPGTGRNQPQHF
TRBV6-4	TRBJ2-1	-	TRBD1	TGTGCCAGCAGTTTGGACTCCGGGACAGGCAATGAGCAGTTCTTC	CASSLDSGTGNEQFF
TRBV6-6	TRBJ2-7	-	-	TGTGCCAGCAGTTACTCCACGGCGGGGGAGCAGTACTTC	CASSYSTAGEQYF
TRBV10-1	TRBJ2-1	-	TRBD2	TGCGCCAGCAGTGAACACTCCGGGACTAGCGAGCAGTTCTTC	CASSEHSGTSEQFF
TRBV9	TRBJ1-4	-	-	TGTGCCAGCAGCGAGGACCACTACGGGGAAAAACTGTTTTTT	CASSEDHYGEKLFF
TRBV5-6	TRBJ2-7	-	-	TGTGCCAGCAGCTTATTGGGGGAGGCAGGCTACGAGCAGTACTTC	CASSLLGEAGYEQYF
TRBV7-9	TRBJ1-1	-	-	TGTGCCAGCGCCCAGATGGCGGAAGCTTTCTTT	CASAQMAEAFF
TRBV11-1	TRBJ1-4	-	-	TGTGCCAGCAGCTTGAATCGGGGGAGCCTTGCAACTAATGAAAAACTGTTTTTT	CASSLNRGSLATNEKLFF
TRBV27	TRBJ1-5	-	-	TGTGCCAGCAGTTTATGGGGGTATAGCAATCAGCCCCAGCATTTT	CASSLWGYSNQPQHF
TRBV5-1	TRBJ2-1	once	TRBD2	TGCGCCAGCAGCTTGATCGTCGTGAGGACTAGCGGGGACAATGAGCAGTTCTTC	CASSLIVVRTSGDNEQFF
TRBV9	TRBJ1-5	-	TRBD1	TGTGCCAGCAGCGCGACAGGGGTTTACCAGCCCCAGCATTTT	CASSATGVYQPQHF
TRBV4-3	TRBJ2-2	-	TRBD2	TGCGCCAGCAGCCAGGGACTAGCGGGGGTAAACACCGGGGAGCTGTTTTTT	CASSQGLAGVNTGELFF
TRBV7-9	TRBJ2-6	-	TRBD1	TGTGCCAGCGGACAGGGGGAAGGTTCTGGGGCCAACGTCCTGACTTTC	CASGQGEGSGANVLTF
TRBV7-9	TRBJ2-1	-	TRBD1	TGTGCCAGCAGCTCCCCAAGGACAGGGACGAATGAGCAGTTCTTC	CASSSPRTGTNEQFF
TRBV10-3	TRBJ1-1	-	-	TGTGCCATCACACCGGGGATGAACACTGAAGCTTTCTTT	CAITPGMNTEAFF
TRBV27	TRBJ1-2	-	TRBD1	TGTGCCAGCAGTGACAGGGGGCAAGGGGGCTACACCTTC	CASSDRGQGGYTF
TRBV27	TRBJ2-5	-	TRBD2	TGTGCCAGCGGACAGGGACTAGCGGGAGGATGGGAGACCCAGTACTTC	CASGQGLAGGWETQYF
TRBV28	TRBJ2-2	-	-	TGTGCCAGCAGGGGGGGTACGGGGACCGGGGAGCTGTTTTTT	CASRGGTGTGELFF